A selection of T cell receptor beta chains follows, all from one sample in a study of blood T cell repertoires in COVID-19. Some clones are missing from TCRdb's copy, which holds only in-frame ones; the method was immunoSEQ multiplex PCR. This sample has about 270,000 clones; about 91% occur once, and the top ten carry roughly 1.2%. The source material was PBMCs or T cells enriched from blood (not recorded which). These receptors all come from a woman aged 35 to 49 with acute COVID-19. Each CDR3 is given with its conserved first and last residue. A D gene is named only where the DNA matches it firmly. Clone size is shown for a subset of rows, as once, few, many or a class of expanded clone.

j_call | v_call | d_call | clone_size | cdr3_nt | cdr3_aa
TRBJ1-3 | TRBV5-1 | - | few | TGCGCCAGCAGCTTGGGAGACTCTGGAAACACCATATATTTT | CASSLGDSGNTIYF
TRBJ2-7 | TRBV6-1 | - | - | TGTGCCAGCAGTGAAAGTCCCGGGGAGCAGTACTTC | CASSESPGEQYF
TRBJ2-3 | TRBV2 | - | - | TGTGCCAGCTCACAGTCCCCCACCAGGTATTTT | CASSQSPTRYF
TRBJ1-2 | TRBV5-1 | - | - | TGCGCCAGCAGCTTGGCCAGGGATGGCTACACCTTC | CASSLARDGYTF
TRBJ2-1 | TRBV9 | - | - | TGTGCCAGCAGCGAACGTCGTAGCGCACGGCTCAATGAGCAGTTCTTC | CASSERRSARLNEQFF
TRBJ1-2 | TRBV5-8 | - | - | TGTGCCAGCACCCGAAGTCCAGGGATGTATGGCTACACCTTC | CASTRSPGMYGYTF
TRBJ1-1 | TRBV10-1 | TRBD1 | - | TGCGCCAGCAGTGCAAACAGGGGCACTGAAGCTTTCTTT | CASSANRGTEAFF
TRBJ2-3 | TRBV30 | - | - | TGTGCCTGGAGAAGGGACATTCTCGTCACAGATACGCAGTATTTT | CAWRRDILVTDTQYF
TRBJ1-4 | TRBV6-5 | - | - | TGTGCCAGCAGGACCGGACAAAATCATGAAAAACTGTTTTTT | CASRTGQNHEKLFF
TRBJ1-4 | TRBV27 | - | - | TGTGCCAGCAGTTTAAACCCGCGTTTCGAACTGTTTTTT | CASSLNPRFELFF
TRBJ1-2 | TRBV2 | TRBD1 | - | TGTGCCAGCACAGGGGGCGCGAACTATGGCTACACCTTC | CASTGGANYGYTF
TRBJ2-1 | TRBV11-3 | - | - | TGTGCCAGCAGCTTAGCTGTCGGCAATGAGCAGTTCTTC | CASSLAVGNEQFF
TRBJ2-1 | TRBV3-1/TRBV3-2 | - | - | TGTGCCAGCAGCCAAGACGGACAGAAATACAATGAGCAGTTCTTC | CASSQDGQKYNEQFF
TRBJ2-6 | TRBV28 | - | - | TGTGCCAGCAGTCTGCGACAGTCTGGGGCCAACGTCCTGACTTTC | CASSLRQSGANVLTF
TRBJ1-5 | TRBV11-2 | - | few | TGTGCCAGCAGCTTAGGCTCAGGGACTGGTCAGCCCCAGCATTTT | CASSLGSGTGQPQHF
TRBJ2-2 | TRBV3-1/TRBV3-2 | TRBD2 | - | TGTGCCAGCAGCCCCTTACTCGGACTAGCGGGAACGCCGAACACCGGGGAGCTGTTTTTT | CASSPLLGLAGTPNTGELFF
TRBJ2-7 | TRBV7-9 | TRBD1 | few | TGTGCCAGCAGCTTATCCCCTCCCCAGGGGGTCTACGAGCAGTACTTC | CASSLSPPQGVYEQYF
TRBJ1-2 | TRBV5-4 | - | once | TGTGCCAGCAGCTCACGGCAGGATCTTAACTATGGCTACACCTTC | CASSSRQDLNYGYTF
TRBJ2-5 | TRBV10-3 | TRBD2 | - | TGTGCCATCAGCAACGGTCGTGCTAGCGGGTACCAAGAGACCCAGTACTTC | CAISNGRASGYQETQYF
TRBJ1-2 | TRBV5-4 | - | - | TGTGCCAGCAGCTTGCCAGGTCCCTATGGCTACACCTTC | CASSLPGPYGYTF
TRBJ1-3 | TRBV5-4 | - | - | TGTGCCAGCAGCTTGCCAGGGGACTCTGGAAACACCATATATTTT | CASSLPGDSGNTIYF
TRBJ1-5 | TRBV27 | - | - | TGTGCCAGCAGTTTATCGAGGATCAGCAATCAGCCCCAGCATTTT | CASSLSRISNQPQHF
TRBJ1-5 | TRBV11-2 | TRBD1 | - | TGTGCCAGCAGTCAGGGGGCCGGTCAGCCCCAGCATTTT | CASSQGAGQPQHF
TRBJ1-1 | TRBV7-9 | TRBD1 | - | TGTGCCAGCAGCCATCCAGGACAGGGACGGAGGGCTGAAGCTTTCTTT | CASSHPGQGRRAEAFF
TRBJ2-1 | TRBV11-3 | TRBD2 | - | TGTGCCAGCAGCTTACAGCTAGCGGGAGATTCGAATGAGCAGTTCTTC | CASSLQLAGDSNEQFF
TRBJ2-3 | TRBV5-1 | - | - | TGCGCCAGCAGCCGTCAGGGGCAGGACACAGATACGCAGTATTTT | CASSRQGQDTDTQYF
TRBJ2-7 | TRBV10-1 | TRBD1 | - | TGCGCCAGCAGTGAGTCGATCCAGGGGGCCCACGAGCAGTACTTC | CASSESIQGAHEQYF
TRBJ1-2 | TRBV27 | TRBD1 | - | TGTGCCAGCAGTCCGACAGGGATCGGGGGCTACACCTTC | CASSPTGIGGYTF
TRBJ2-5 | TRBV2 | TRBD2 | - | TGTGCCAGCAGTGTGAGCGGGAGCCCTCAAAAGACCCAGTACTTC | CASSVSGSPQKTQYF
TRBJ2-5 | TRBV28 | - | - | TGTGCCAGCAGGACAGTACAAGAGACCCAGTACTTC | CASRTVQETQYF
TRBJ1-4 | TRBV6-5 | - | - | TGTGCCAGCAGTTACTCGACAGGTCCGGAAAAACTGTTTTTT | CASSYSTGPEKLFF
TRBJ2-1 | TRBV9 | TRBD2 | - | TGTGCCAGCAGCGCGACTAGCGGGAGTTACAATGAGCAGTTCTTC | CASSATSGSYNEQFF
TRBJ2-1 | TRBV5-1 | - | - | TGCGCCAGCAGCTTGGCCGGGGGTGAATACAATGAGCAGTTCTTC | CASSLAGGEYNEQFF
TRBJ1-2 | TRBV5-4 | TRBD1 | - | TGTGCCAGCAGCCCGACAGGGTATGGCTACACCTTC | CASSPTGYGYTF
TRBJ2-5 | TRBV29-1 | - | - | TGCAGCGTTGGGAACAGGGCACAAGAGACCCAGTACTTC | CSVGNRAQETQYF
TRBJ2-1 | TRBV12-3/TRBV12-4 | - | - | TGTGCCAGCAGTTTGTTCGACAACAATGAGCAGTTCTTC | CASSLFDNNEQFF
TRBJ1-5 | TRBV6-5 | TRBD1 | - | TGTGCCAGCAGACTAACAGGGGACAGCAATCAGCCCCAGCATTTT | CASRLTGDSNQPQHF
TRBJ2-7 | TRBV5-4 | TRBD1 | once | TGTGCCAGCAGCCTGACCCCTACAGGGGTCTCCTACGAGCAGTACTTC | CASSLTPTGVSYEQYF
TRBJ1-2 | TRBV28 | TRBD1 | - | TGTGCCAGCAGCTATCCGGGACAGGGAAACTATGGCTACACCTTC | CASSYPGQGNYGYTF
TRBJ2-2 | TRBV7-9 | - | - | TGTGCCAGCAGCCCTGCCCTAGGAACGAACACCGGGGAGCTGTTTTTT | CASSPALGTNTGELFF
TRBJ1-6 | TRBV5-6 | - | - | TGTGCCAGCAGCTCTGGAGTATCGACCCTCCACTTT | CASSSGVSTLHF
TRBJ1-2 | TRBV5-6 | - | - | TGTGCCAGCAGCTTGGGACAGGCTAACTATGGCTACACCTTC | CASSLGQANYGYTF
TRBJ1-1 | TRBV29-1 | TRBD1 | - | TGCAGCGTGACCGGGACAGGGGGCCCGGGAACTGAAGCTTTCTTT | CSVTGTGGPGTEAFF
TRBJ1-2 | TRBV5-4 | - | - | TGTGCCAGCAGCTTGTTGAGGGCCCCCTATGGCTACACCTTC | CASSLLRAPYGYTF
TRBJ1-1 | TRBV27 | - | - | TGTGCCAGCAGTTCCCCAGGGCGAGGTAACACTGAAGCTTTCTTT | CASSSPGRGNTEAFF
TRBJ2-1 | TRBV14 | TRBD2 | once | TGTGCCAGCAGCCAAGGTCGGGAGGCATACAATGAGCAGTTCTTC | CASSQGREAYNEQFF
TRBJ2-1 | TRBV4-1 | - | once | TGCGCCAGCAGCCAAGGCTGGAGCGAAGGTCAGTTCTTC | CASSQGWSEGQFF
TRBJ1-2 | TRBV7-9 | - | few | TGTGCCAGCAGCTTAACAGGCGACTATGGCTACACCTTC | CASSLTGDYGYTF